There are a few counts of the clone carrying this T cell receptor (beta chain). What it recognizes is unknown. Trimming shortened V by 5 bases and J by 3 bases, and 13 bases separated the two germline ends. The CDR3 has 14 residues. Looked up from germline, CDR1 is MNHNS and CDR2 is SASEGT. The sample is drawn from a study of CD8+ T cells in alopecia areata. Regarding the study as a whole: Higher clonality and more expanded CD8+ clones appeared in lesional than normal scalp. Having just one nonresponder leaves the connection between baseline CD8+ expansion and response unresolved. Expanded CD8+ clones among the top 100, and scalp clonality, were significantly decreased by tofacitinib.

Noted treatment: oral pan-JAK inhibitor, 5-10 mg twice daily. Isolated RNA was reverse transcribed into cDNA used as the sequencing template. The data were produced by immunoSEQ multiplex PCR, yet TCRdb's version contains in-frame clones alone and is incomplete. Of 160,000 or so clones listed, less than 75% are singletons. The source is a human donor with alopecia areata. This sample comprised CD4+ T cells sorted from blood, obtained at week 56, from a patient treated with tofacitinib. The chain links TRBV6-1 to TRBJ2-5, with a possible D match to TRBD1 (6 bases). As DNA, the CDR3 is TGTGCCAGCAGTTTAACAGGGTTGGAAGAGACCCAGTACTTC. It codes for CASSLTGLEETQYF.